A selection of T cell receptor beta chains follows, all from one sample in a study of T cell responses to AZD1222 COVID-19 vaccine. Libraries were prepared by immunoSEQ multiplex PCR; TCRdb keeps only in-frame clonotypes and omits some of them. Among 95,000 to 100,000 clones listed, about 87% were seen once. The material was peripheral blood, obtained 28 days after the second AZD1222 dose. The receptors originated from an adult who received the AZD1222 COVID-19 vaccine. The CDR3 runs from the conserved cysteine through the conserved F or W. A D gene is named only where the DNA matches it firmly. Only part of the rows carry a size: once, few, many, or a class if the clone is expanded.

V	D	J	size	CDR3	DNA
TRBV6-2/TRBV6-3	NA	TRBJ2-7	NA	CASSTPDEQYF	TGTGCCAGCAGCACCCCAGACGAGCAGTACTTC
TRBV18	NA	TRBJ2-7	NA	CASSPGTREGEQYF	TGTGCCAGCTCACCCGGGACAAGGGAGGGCGAGCAGTACTTC
TRBV18	NA	TRBJ2-5	NA	CASSPLHREGETQYF	TGTGCCAGCTCACCACTACACAGGGAGGGCGAGACCCAGTACTTC
TRBV21-1	NA	TRBJ2-2	NA	CASSKVGLAGVKNTGELFF	TGTGCCAGCAGCAAAGTGGGGCTAGCGGGAGTGAAGAACACCGGGGAGCTGTTTTTT
TRBV3-1/TRBV3-2	NA	TRBJ2-1	NA	CASSQPGRRRDEQFF	TGTGCCAGCAGTCAACCGGGACGCCGTCGGGATGAGCAGTTCTTC
TRBV27	NA	TRBJ1-1	NA	CASRVGVPDRNTEAFF	TGTGCCAGCAGAGTGGGGGTCCCGGACAGGAACACTGAAGCTTTCTTT
TRBV24-1	TRBD2	TRBJ2-1	NA	CATSDPSGGTEQFF	TGTGCCACCAGTGATCCCTCGGGGGGAACTGAGCAGTTCTTC
TRBV25-1	NA	TRBJ2-3	few	CASTLRVGGTDTQYF	TGTGCCAGCACCCTTAGGGTCGGGGGCACAGATACGCAGTATTTT
TRBV6-5	NA	TRBJ1-5	NA	CASSRTSSSNQPQHF	TGTGCCAGCAGTAGGACCTCTTCGAGCAATCAGCCCCAGCATTTT
TRBV18	NA	TRBJ1-2	NA	CASSPIEANYGYTF	TGTGCCAGCTCACCGATTGAGGCCAACTATGGCTACACCTTC
TRBV18	TRBD1	TRBJ2-7	NA	CATQEQGGEQYF	TGTGCCACACAGGAACAGGGGGGCGAGCAGTACTTC
TRBV7-9	TRBD2	TRBJ2-3	NA	CASSLKERGGPSTDTQYF	TGTGCCAGCAGCTTAAAAGAGCGGGGGGGCCCCTCGACAGATACGCAGTATTTT
TRBV24-1	TRBD2	TRBJ2-7	NA	CATSDLQLAGSNVEQYF	TGTGCCACCAGTGATTTGCAACTAGCGGGGAGTAACGTCGAGCAGTACTTC
TRBV5-1	TRBD2	TRBJ2-1	NA	CASSWTSGGAAEQFF	TGCGCCAGCAGCTGGACTAGCGGGGGGGCCGCGGAGCAGTTCTTC
TRBV5-1	NA	TRBJ1-1	NA	CASSLGQWGNTEAFF	TGCGCCAGCAGCTTGGGCCAATGGGGAAACACTGAAGCTTTCTTT
TRBV7-9	NA	TRBJ2-5	NA	CASSPKTGIRTQYF	TGTGCCAGCAGCCCGAAGACCGGGATCCGGACCCAGTACTTC
TRBV20-1	NA	TRBJ1-1	NA	CSASSLKMNTEAFF	TGCAGTGCTAGTTCCCTGAAGATGAACACTGAAGCTTTCTTT
TRBV6-5	TRBD2	TRBJ2-1	NA	CASSYGRAGNEQFF	TGTGCCAGCAGTTACGGGAGGGCCGGGAATGAGCAGTTCTTC
TRBV5-1	NA	TRBJ2-7	NA	CASSLAGSSYEQYF	TGCGCCAGCAGCTTGGCGGGAAGCTCCTACGAGCAGTACTTC
TRBV18	TRBD1	TRBJ2-3	once	CASSPPGQSTDTQYF	TGTGCCAGCTCACCTCCGGGACAGAGCACAGATACGCAGTATTTT
TRBV5-1	TRBD1	TRBJ2-5	NA	CASSLSGTGGQETQYF	TGCGCCAGCAGCTTGTCTGGGACAGGGGGCCAAGAGACCCAGTACTTC
TRBV15	NA	TRBJ2-4	NA	CATSRGGVDQNIQYF	TGTGCCACCAGCAGAGGAGGTGTGGACCAAAACATTCAGTACTTC
TRBV5-4	NA	TRBJ1-1	NA	CASSLRGDTEAFF	TGTGCCAGCAGCTTGCGGGGGGACACTGAAGCTTTCTTT
TRBV27	NA	TRBJ1-6	NA	CASSFQIPNSPLHF	TGTGCCAGCAGTTTTCAGATCCCTAATTCACCCCTCCACTTT
TRBV13	NA	TRBJ1-4	once	CASTLGGRGGVKLFF	TGTGCCAGCACCCTAGGAGGCAGGGGAGGTGTAAAATTGTTTTTT
TRBV27	NA	TRBJ2-5	NA	CASSSRPRETQYF	TGTGCCAGCAGTTCGAGGCCGCGTGAGACCCAGTACTTC
TRBV2	NA	TRBJ1-5	NA	CASIPLRAGHQPQHF	TGTGCCAGCATCCCCCTTAGGGCAGGGCATCAGCCCCAGCATTTT
TRBV27	TRBD1	TRBJ1-6	NA	CASSSGQGANSPLHF	TGTGCCAGCAGTTCGGGACAGGGGGCGAATTCACCCCTCCACTTT
TRBV28	NA	TRBJ1-1	NA	CASSLQNTEAFF	TGTGCCAGCAGTTTACAGAACACTGAAGCTTTCTTT
TRBV11-1	TRBD2	TRBJ2-1	NA	CASSRLAGANEQFF	TGTGCCAGCAGTAGACTAGCGGGAGCTAATGAGCAGTTCTTC
TRBV18	TRBD2	TRBJ2-7	once	CASSPQGLAGVDDEQYF	TGTGCCAGCTCACCACAGGGACTAGCGGGAGTCGACGACGAGCAGTACTTC
TRBV7-3	NA	TRBJ2-1	NA	CASSPPETGASYNEQFF	TGTGCCAGCAGCCCCCCCGAAACTGGGGCCTCCTACAATGAGCAGTTCTTC
TRBV5-4	NA	TRBJ1-1	NA	CASSLEIASGEAFF	TGTGCCAGCAGCTTGGAGATAGCAAGCGGTGAAGCTTTCTTT
TRBV6-6	NA	TRBJ1-5	NA	CASSYSGGTFNQPQHF	TGTGCCAGCAGTTACTCTGGAGGGACTTTCAATCAGCCCCAGCATTTT
TRBV11-2	NA	TRBJ2-7	NA	CASSVEQAFPYEQYF	TGTGCCAGCAGTGTCGAGCAGGCCTTTCCCTACGAGCAGTACTTC
TRBV7-3	TRBD2	TRBJ2-1	NA	CASSSLAGAPSEQFF	TGTGCCAGCAGCTCACTAGCGGGGGCTCCCTCGGAGCAGTTCTTC
TRBV3-1/TRBV3-2	NA	TRBJ2-3	NA	CASSQQTVTDTQYF	TGTGCCAGCAGCCAACAGACGGTCACAGATACGCAGTATTTT
TRBV12-3/TRBV12-4	NA	TRBJ2-3	NA	CASTRTDTQYF	TGTGCCAGCACGCGCACAGATACGCAGTATTTT
TRBV30	TRBD1	TRBJ1-6	NA	CAWRAWDRGNSPLHF	TGTGCCTGGAGAGCCTGGGACAGGGGAAATTCACCCCTCCACTTT
TRBV7-8	TRBD1	TRBJ2-1	NA	CASSPTVRRQGGEQFF	TGTGCCAGCAGCCCCACCGTAAGAAGACAGGGTGGAGAGCAGTTCTTC
TRBV6-6	NA	TRBJ1-2	NA	CASRRGMDYGYTF	TGTGCCAGCAGACGCGGGATGGACTATGGCTACACCTTC
TRBV9	TRBD2	TRBJ2-2	once	CASSVVAGALGGGELFF	TGTGCCAGCAGCGTCGTAGCGGGGGCCCTCGGAGGCGGGGAGCTGTTTTTT
TRBV29-1	NA	TRBJ2-7	NA	CSVAFTGPRAYEQYF	TGCAGCGTTGCCTTTACTGGCCCTAGGGCCTACGAGCAGTACTTC
TRBV19	NA	TRBJ1-2	once	CASSIDRRGYTF	TGTGCCAGTAGTATCGACAGACGCGGCTACACCTTC
TRBV6-5	TRBD1	TRBJ2-7	NA	CASSLGQGASREQYF	TGTGCCAGCAGTTTAGGACAGGGGGCGTCTCGCGAGCAGTACTTC
TRBV10-3	NA	TRBJ2-1	NA	CAISDGGYNEQFF	TGTGCCATCAGTGATGGGGGATACAATGAGCAGTTCTTC
TRBV7-3	NA	TRBJ2-2	NA	CASSAYQGTGELFF	TGTGCCAGCAGCGCATACCAGGGCACCGGGGAGCTGTTTTTT
TRBV2	TRBD1	TRBJ2-2	once	CASSPRGGRGTGELFF	TGTGCCAGCAGTCCGCGAGGGGGCCGTGGCACCGGGGAGCTGTTTTTT
TRBV5-6	TRBD1	TRBJ2-5	NA	CASSSGTGWGETQYF	TGTGCCAGCAGCTCCGGGACAGGGTGGGGAGAGACCCAGTACTTC
TRBV19	NA	TRBJ2-7	NA	CASSIGMQGHEQYF	TGTGCCAGTAGTATAGGTATGCAGGGCCACGAGCAGTACTTC
TRBV27	NA	TRBJ1-2	few	CASSQRGYRSYGYTF	TGTGCCAGCTCCCAACGGGGGTACAGAAGCTATGGCTACACCTTC
TRBV5-5	NA	TRBJ1-5	NA	CASSLEIWQGLSSNQPQHF	TGTGCCAGCAGCTTGGAAATTTGGCAGGGTCTCTCGAGCAATCAGCCCCAGCATTTT
TRBV11-2	TRBD2	TRBJ2-1	few	CASSLGGLLGNEQFF	TGTGCCAGCAGCTTAGGGGGACTACTCGGGAATGAGCAGTTCTTC
TRBV29-1	NA	TRBJ1-2	few	CSVEVGFGYTF	TGCAGCGTTGAGGTCGGCTTTGGCTACACCTTC